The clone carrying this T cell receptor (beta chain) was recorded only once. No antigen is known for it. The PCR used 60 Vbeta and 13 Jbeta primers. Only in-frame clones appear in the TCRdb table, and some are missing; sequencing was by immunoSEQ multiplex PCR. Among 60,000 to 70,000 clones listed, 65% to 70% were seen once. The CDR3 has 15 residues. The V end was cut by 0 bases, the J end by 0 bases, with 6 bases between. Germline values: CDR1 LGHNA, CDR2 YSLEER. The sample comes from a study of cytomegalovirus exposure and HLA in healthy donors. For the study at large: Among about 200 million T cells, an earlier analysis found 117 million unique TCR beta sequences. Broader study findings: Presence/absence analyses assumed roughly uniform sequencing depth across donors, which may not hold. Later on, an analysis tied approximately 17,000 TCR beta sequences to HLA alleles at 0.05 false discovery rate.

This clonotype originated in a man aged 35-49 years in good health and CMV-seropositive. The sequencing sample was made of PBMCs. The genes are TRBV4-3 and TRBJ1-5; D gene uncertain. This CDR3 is CASSQELYSNQPQHF. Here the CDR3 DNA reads TGCGCCAGCAGCCAAGAACTATATAGCAATCAGCCCCAGCATTTT.